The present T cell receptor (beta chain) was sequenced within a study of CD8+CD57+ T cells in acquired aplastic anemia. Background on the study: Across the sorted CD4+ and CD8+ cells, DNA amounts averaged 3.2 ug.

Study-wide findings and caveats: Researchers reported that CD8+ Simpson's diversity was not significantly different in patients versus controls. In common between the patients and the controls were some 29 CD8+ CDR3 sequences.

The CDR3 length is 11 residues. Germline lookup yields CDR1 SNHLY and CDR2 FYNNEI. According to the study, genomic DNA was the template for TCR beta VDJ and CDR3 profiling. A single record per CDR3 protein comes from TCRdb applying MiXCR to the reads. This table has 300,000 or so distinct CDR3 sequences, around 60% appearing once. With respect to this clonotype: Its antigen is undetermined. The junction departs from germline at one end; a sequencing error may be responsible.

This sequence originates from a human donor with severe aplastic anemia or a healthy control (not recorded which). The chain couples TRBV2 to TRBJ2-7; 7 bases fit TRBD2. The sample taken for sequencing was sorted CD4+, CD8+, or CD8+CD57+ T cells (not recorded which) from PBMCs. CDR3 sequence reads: CASGGGYEQHF. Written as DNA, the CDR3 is TGTGCCAGCGGGGGGGGGTACGAGCAGCACTTC.